One sample yielded the 27 T cell receptor beta chains listed below, sequenced in a study of blood T cell repertoires in COVID-19. Libraries were prepared by immunoSEQ multiplex PCR; TCRdb keeps only in-frame clonotypes and omits some of them. This table holds roughly 250,000 clones, 88% found once. What was sequenced was peripheral blood. These TCRs come from a woman between 40 and 50 years old who had recovered from COVID-19.

The chain combines TRBV2 with TRBJ2-5; the match to TRBD2 covers 11 bases. CDR3 size: 16 residues. Germline V gene data show CDR1 as SNHLY and CDR2 as FYNNEI. Losses at the gene ends were 5 bases for V and 4 bases for J; bases not matched to a gene: 9. CDR3 DNA sequence: TGTGCCAGCAGTTCAATGACTAGCGGGATGGGAGAGACCCAGTACTTC. Protein sequence: CASSSMTSGMGETQYF.

The V call is TRBV30, the J call TRBJ1-5; 7 bases are a match to TRBD1. V shed 0 bases, J shed 0 bases, and the junction held 8 bases outside the gene matches. The CDR3 runs to 17 residues. In germline, CDR1 is GTSNPN, CDR2 SVGIG (reference sequence). CDR3 region: CAWSVGRGEYSNQPQHF. For the CDR3, the DNA is TGTGCCTGGAGTGTTGGCAGGGGGGAGTATAGCAATCAGCCCCAGCATTTT.

This chain uses TRBV18 with TRBJ2-1; tentatively, D is TRBD2 (5 bases). With 5 bases removed from V and 1 base from J, the gap between germline ends came to 21 bases. This CDR3 region has 18 residues. CDR1 and CDR2 from the germline V gene are KGHSH and LQKENI. The CDR3 sequence: CASSKWSSGSASYNEQFF. The CDR3 nucleotides are TGTGCCAGCTCAAAATGGTCGAGCGGCTCCGCATCCTACAATGAGCAGTTCTTC. The full variable domain, in which reference TRBV18 and TRBJ2-1 provide the parts outside the CDR3, is NAGVMQNPRHLVRRRGQEARLRCSPMKGHSHVYWYRQLPEEGLKFMVYLQKENIIDESGMPKERFSAEFPKEGPSILRIQQVVRGDSAAYFCASSKWSSGSASYNEQFFGPGTRLTVL.

V gene TRBV3-1 (or the pseudogene TRBV3-2) combines with J gene TRBJ1-6, with D perhaps matching TRBD1 (6 bases). Trimming cost V 1 base and J 4 bases, with 8 bases left between them. Germline CDR1 and CDR2: LGHDT and YNNKEL (reference sequence). The CDR3 extends over 15 amino acids. The CDR3 sequence: CASSQGRGYNSPLHF. In DNA, the CDR3 is TGTGCCAGCAGCCAAGGCAGGGGATATAATTCACCCCTCCACTTT.

The genes are TRBV18 and TRBJ1-2; D remains ambiguous. CDR3 size: 15 residues. Trimming stripped 6 bases from V and 2 bases from J, with 16 bases between. The germline gives CDR1 KGHSH, CDR2 LQKENI. The CDR3 DNA is TGTGCCAGCTCCCCCGGGCGGGATAACAACTATGGCTACACCTTC. Translating it yields CASSPGRDNNYGYTF.

The chain links TRBV6-1 to TRBJ2-7; TRBD2 matches at 9 bases. The V segment lost 1 base and the J segment 2 bases; nucleotides outside the gene matches: 0. This CDR3 has 14 amino acids. The germline CDR1 and CDR2 sequences are MNHNS and SASEGT. The chain's CDR3 is CASSEGGRAYEQYV. The DNA of the CDR3 is TGTGCCAGCAGTGAAGGCGGGAGGGCCTACGAGCAGTACGTC.

The chain joins TRBV5-6 to TRBJ2-7; 10 nucleotides match TRBD1. This CDR3 is 15 amino acids long. V lost 4 bases, J lost 1 base, and 5 bases stayed unmatched. CDR1 SGHDT and CDR2 YYEEEE come from the germline V gene. The CDR3 protein is CASSHGTGVSYEQYV. The CDR3 DNA follows: TGTGCCAGCAGCCACGGGACAGGGGTTTCCTACGAGCAGTACGTC.

V gene TRBV19 combines with J gene TRBJ2-3; 8 bases are shared with TRBD2. V lost 7 bases to trimming and J lost 6 bases; unmatched junction nucleotides: 12. Per the germline V gene, CDR1 is LNHDA and CDR2 is SQIVND (reference sequence). The CDR3 covers 15 residues. The CDR3 sequence is CASMWVAGPRDTQYF. The CDR3 bases are TGTGCCAGTATGTGGGTAGCGGGACCCCGGGATACGCAGTATTTT.

This chain connects TRBV6-2 or TRBV6-3 to TRBJ2-1; D ambiguous. Germline loops: CDR1 MNHEY, CDR2 SVGEGT. The CDR3 has 14 amino acids. Trimming shortened V by 2 bases and J by 4 bases, and 9 bases separated the two germline ends. The CDR3 loop reads CASSYQAFYNEQFF. Written as DNA, the CDR3 is TGTGCCAGCAGTTACCAGGCCTTTTACAATGAGCAGTTCTTC.

The chain uses TRBV7-9 and TRBJ2-3, with D perhaps TRBD1 (5 bases). V lost 5 bases to trimming and J lost 3 bases, with 18 bases between them. This CDR3 has 16 amino acids. Per the germline V gene, CDR1 is SEHNR and CDR2 is FQNEAQ (reference sequence). The CDR3 is CASSPDDSAGTDTQYF. CDR3 sequence (DNA): TGTGCCAGCAGCCCAGACGACAGTGCTGGGACAGATACGCAGTATTTT.

This chain uses TRBV29-1 with TRBJ1-2, with 7 bases matching TRBD1. This CDR3 has 13 amino acids. CDR1 SQVTM and CDR2 ANQGSEA come from the germline V gene. V shed 3 bases and J 1 base; nucleotides not matched to a gene: 2. The CDR3 protein is CSVDRQGNYGYTF. The CDR3, as DNA: TGCAGCGTTGACCGACAGGGTAACTATGGCTACACCTTC.

V is TRBV5-4 and J is TRBJ2-5; possibly TRBD2 for D (7 bases). V lost 0 bases to trimming and J lost 5 bases, with 14 bases between them. The CDR3 covers 15 residues. Germline CDR1 reads SGHNT; CDR2 reads YYREEE (reference sequence). CDR3: CASSLVGAGEETQYF. The CDR3 nucleotides read TGTGCCAGCAGCTTGGTGGGGGCGGGGGAGGAGACCCAGTACTTC.

The rearrangement uses TRBV3-1 (or the pseudogene TRBV3-2) and TRBJ2-7; 7 bases are shared with TRBD2. The CDR3 is 12 residues long. Germline trimming cut 4 bases from V and 6 bases from J; bases unmatched to any gene: 3. Germline V gene lookup returns CDR1 LGHDT and CDR2 YNNKEL (reference sequence). The CDR3 DNA is TGTGCCAGCAGCCGACTAGCCGCCGAGCAGTACTTC. It codes for CASSRLAAEQYF.

The genes are TRBV5-1 and TRBJ2-1; tentatively, D is TRBD2 (6 bases). V was trimmed by 7 bases and J by 5 bases, leaving 16 bases between them. The CDR3 is 14 amino acids. CDR1 is SGHRS, CDR2 YFSETQ, per germline. In nucleotides, the CDR3 is TGCGCCAGCCACCCCGGGTGGGGGGACAATGAGCAGTTCTTC. Its protein is CASHPGWGDNEQFF.

The chain uses TRBV29-1 and TRBJ1-5, with a possible D match to TRBD1 (5 bases). V was clipped by 4 bases and J by 3 bases, with 10 bases between them. CDR1 and CDR2 from the germline V gene are SQVTM and ANQGSEA. The CDR3 is made up of 13 amino acids. CDR3 protein: CSVARDDNQPQHF. The CDR3 coding sequence is TGCAGCGTTGCCAGGGATGACAATCAGCCCCAGCATTTT.

This clone occurred once. In the same sample, other DNA sequences code for this CDR3. The genes are TRBV18 and TRBJ1-5; 11 bases map to TRBD1. This CDR3 comprises 14 residues. Trimming at V came to 6 bases and at J to 5 bases, leaving 3 bases not matched to a gene. The germline V gene encodes CDR1 KGHSH and CDR2 LQKENI. The DNA of the CDR3 is TGTGCCAGCTCCCCGGGACAGGGGGATCAGCCCCAGCATTTT. It yields the protein CASSPGQGDQPQHF. Filled out from reference TRBV18 and TRBJ1-5, the complete variable domain reads NAGVMQNPRHLVRRRGQEARLRCSPMKGHSHVYWYRQLPEEGLKFMVYLQKENIIDESGMPKERFSAEFPKEGPSILRIQQVVRGDSAAYFCASSPGQGDQPQHFGDGTRLSIL.

The gene calls are TRBV7-8 and TRBJ2-2; weak D call: TRBD2 (5 bases). This CDR3 spans 16 amino acids. Germline CDR1 SGHVS, CDR2 FQNEAQ. V was pared by 5 bases and J by 1 base, with 14 bases between. The CDR3 is CASSPHFGVNTGELFF. The CDR3 coding sequence is TGTGCCAGCAGCCCCCACTTCGGGGTGAACACCGGGGAGCTGTTTTTT.

The chain has TRBV27 and TRBJ1-5; 7 bases line up with TRBD1. V lost 2 bases to trimming and J lost 4 bases; unmatched junction nucleotides: 14. The CDR3 contains 18 residues. The germline V gene encodes CDR1 MNHEY and CDR2 SMNVEV (reference sequence). CDR3 protein: CASSLNRGAGGGNQPQHF. CDR3 coding DNA: TGTGCCAGCAGTTTAAATCGTGGGGCAGGGGGTGGGAATCAGCCCCAGCATTTT.

The genes are TRBV5-1 and TRBJ1-2, with TRBD1 matching over 10 bases. CDR1 and CDR2 (germline): SGHRS, YFSETQ. There are 15 residues in the CDR3. The V gene end was trimmed by 4 bases and the J gene end by 1 base; junction bases not matched to a gene: 4. The chain's CDR3 is CASSPGTGVNYGYTF. The DNA of the CDR3 is TGCGCCAGCAGCCCCGGGACAGGGGTTAACTATGGCTACACCTTC.

The chain combines TRBV19 with TRBJ2-1; TRBD2 aligns across 9 bases. J gave up 6 bases and V 5 bases, and 5 bases lay outside the gene matches. The CDR3 length is 14 residues. Germline V gene data show CDR1 as LNHDA and CDR2 as SQIVND (reference sequence). CDR3 sequence reads: CASSLAGSPNEQFF. The CDR3 DNA reads as TGTGCCAGTAGTCTAGCGGGGTCGCCCAATGAGCAGTTCTTC.

The chain uses TRBV28 and TRBJ2-7; D ambiguous. V was trimmed by 6 bases and J by 5 bases, leaving 8 bases between them. This CDR3 region has 11 residues. CDR1 and CDR2 (germline): MDHEN, SYDVKM. This chain's CDR3 is CASRLEHEQYF. CDR3 sequence (DNA): TGTGCCAGCAGGTTGGAGCACGAGCAGTACTTC.

V gene TRBV7-2 combines with J gene TRBJ2-3; 8 nucleotides agree with TRBD2. The junction had 14 bases not matched to a gene; V was cut back by 1 base and J by 8 bases. CDR1 is SGHTA and CDR2 is FQGNSA in the germline V gene. The CDR3 covers 17 residues. The DNA of the CDR3 is TGTGCCAGCAGCTTAGGGGGGGCGGCGGGAGGTTCGGGTACGCAGTATTTT. This codes for CASSLGGAAGGSGTQYF.

The gene calls are TRBV6-1 and TRBJ2-5; 9 bases map to TRBD2. CDR3 length: 13 amino acids. Germline V gene sequence: CDR1 MNHNS, CDR2 SASEGT. The V and J ends lost 6 bases and 5 bases, in that order; junction bases with no gene match: 4. The CDR3 nucleotides read TGTGCCAGCAGGGGACTAGCTCGGGAGACCCAGTACTTC. Its translation is CASRGLARETQYF.

This chain connects TRBV6-2 or TRBV6-3 to TRBJ2-7, with TRBD2 matching 11 bases. The V segment lost 2 bases and the J segment 3 bases; nucleotides outside the gene matches: 9. Per germline, CDR1 MNHEY and CDR2 SVGEGT. The CDR3 runs 17 residues. DNA of the CDR3: TGTGCCAGCAGTTACCCGACTAGCGGGATAGGTCGCTACGAGCAGTACTTC. Protein product: CASSYPTSGIGRYEQYF.

The chain uses TRBV9 and TRBJ2-1; possibly TRBD2 for D (6 bases). This CDR3 has 15 residues. The V gene lost 4 bases and the J gene lost 8 bases, with 19 bases spanning the gap. The germline CDR1 and CDR2 sequences are SGDLS and YYNGEE. CDR3 nucleotide sequence: TGTGCCAGCAGCCTCCGGGACTGGGTCTTAGATGAGCAGTTCTTC. Translating gives CASSLRDWVLDEQFF.

The gene calls are TRBV3-1 (or the pseudogene TRBV3-2) and TRBJ1-5; a possible D gene is TRBD1 (6 bases). V was clipped by 3 bases and J by 1 base, with 13 bases between them. Germline CDR1 reads LGHDT; CDR2 reads YNNKEL (reference sequence). The CDR3 length is 16 residues. The CDR3 nucleotides read TGTGCCAGCAGCCACGCTCTTCAGGGGAGCAATCAGCCCCAGCATTTT. Translation: CASSHALQGSNQPQHF.

The chain carries TRBV6-2 or TRBV6-3 and TRBJ2-5, with 7 bases fitting TRBD1. Germline trimming cut 2 bases from V and 3 bases from J; bases unmatched to any gene: 6. This CDR3 has 15 residues. Per germline, CDR1 MNHEY and CDR2 SVGEGT. The CDR3 reads CASSYTQTGKETQYF. The CDR3, as DNA: TGTGCCAGCAGTTACACCCAGACAGGGAAAGAGACCCAGTACTTC.